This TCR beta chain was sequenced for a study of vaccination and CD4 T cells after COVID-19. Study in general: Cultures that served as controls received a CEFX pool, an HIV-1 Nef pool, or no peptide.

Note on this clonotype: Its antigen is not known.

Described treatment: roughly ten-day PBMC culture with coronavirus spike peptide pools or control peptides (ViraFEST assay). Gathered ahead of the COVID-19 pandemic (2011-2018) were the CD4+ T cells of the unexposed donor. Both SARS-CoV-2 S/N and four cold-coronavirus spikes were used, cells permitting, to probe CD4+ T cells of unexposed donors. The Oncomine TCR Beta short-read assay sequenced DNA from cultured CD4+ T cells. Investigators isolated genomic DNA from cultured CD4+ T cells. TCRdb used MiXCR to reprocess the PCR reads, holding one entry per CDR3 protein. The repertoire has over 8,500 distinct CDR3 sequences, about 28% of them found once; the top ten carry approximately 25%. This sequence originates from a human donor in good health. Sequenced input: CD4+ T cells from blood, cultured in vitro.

The CDR3 DNA reads TGTGCCAGCAGTTTACATGGGAGGGGAGCCCTCGTAGAGACCCAGTACTTC. It specifies CASSLHGRGALVETQYF. The chain links TRBV28 to TRBJ2-5; 7 positions agree with TRBD2. The CDR3 is made up of 17 amino acids. Germline V gives CDR1 MDHEN, CDR2 SYDVKM. V shed 2 bases and J 4 bases; nucleotides not matched to a gene: 13.